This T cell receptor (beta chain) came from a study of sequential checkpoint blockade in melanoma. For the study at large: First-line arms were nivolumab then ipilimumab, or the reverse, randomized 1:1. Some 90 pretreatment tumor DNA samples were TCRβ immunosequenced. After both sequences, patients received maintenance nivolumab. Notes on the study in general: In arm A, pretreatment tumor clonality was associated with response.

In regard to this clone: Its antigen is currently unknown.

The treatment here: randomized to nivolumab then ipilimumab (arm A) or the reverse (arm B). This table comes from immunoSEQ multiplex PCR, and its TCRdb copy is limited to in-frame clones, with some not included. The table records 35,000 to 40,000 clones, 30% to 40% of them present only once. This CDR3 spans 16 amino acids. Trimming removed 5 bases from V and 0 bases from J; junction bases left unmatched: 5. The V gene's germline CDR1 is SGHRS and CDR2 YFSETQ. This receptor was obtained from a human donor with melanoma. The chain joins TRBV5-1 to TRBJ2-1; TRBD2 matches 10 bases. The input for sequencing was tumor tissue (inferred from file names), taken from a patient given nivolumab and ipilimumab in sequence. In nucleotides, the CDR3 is TGCGCCAGCAGATTAACTAGCGGGACCTCCTACAATGAGCAGTTCTTC. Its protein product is CASRLTSGTSYNEQFF.